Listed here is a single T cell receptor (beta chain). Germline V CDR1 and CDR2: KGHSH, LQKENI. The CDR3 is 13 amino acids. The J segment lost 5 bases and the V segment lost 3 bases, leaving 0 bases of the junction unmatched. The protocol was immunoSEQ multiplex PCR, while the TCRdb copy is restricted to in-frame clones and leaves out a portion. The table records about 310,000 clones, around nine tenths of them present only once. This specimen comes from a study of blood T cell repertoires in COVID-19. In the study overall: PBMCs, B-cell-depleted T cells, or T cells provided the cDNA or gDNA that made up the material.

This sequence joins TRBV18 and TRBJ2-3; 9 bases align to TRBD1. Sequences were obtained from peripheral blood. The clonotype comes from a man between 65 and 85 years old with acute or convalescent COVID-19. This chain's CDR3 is CASSPTGGDTQYF. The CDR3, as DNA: TGTGCCAGCTCACCGACAGGGGGAGATACGCAGTATTTT.